The TCR beta chain under discussion was sequenced for a study (dated by TCRdb to about 2015). General notes on the study: The study examined whether tumor-infiltrating Tregs in breast cancer are drawn from blood Tregs or arise in situ by conversion from other CD4+ T cell subsets.

The germline V gene (reference sequence) gives CDR1 as LGHDT and CDR2 as YNNKEL. V is cut by 0 bases and J by 0 bases, and the space between the germline ends is 12 bases. The CDR3 contains 16 residues, cysteine and phenylalanine counted. The retained sequence is limited to the CDR3, 48 bases, with the frame set at the first base. Memory CD4+ T cells were isolated as CD4+CD45RO+CD25- cells. Tregs, naive and memory CD4+ T cells from tumor, blood and ipsilateral draining lymph nodes of a few breast cancer patients underwent full-length TCR alpha and beta sequencing. Tumor tissue, along with lymph nodes from ipsilateral axillary dissection, was perfused with PBS, minced, and then digested using collagenase I and hyaluronidase. FACS confirmed that the sorted cell populations were more than 90% pure. Findings and caveats that apply to the study as a whole: The greatest overlap of tumor-infiltrating Treg TCR alpha and beta sequences was observed with tumor naive CD4+ T cells, followed by blood naive CD4+ T cells. In terms of TCR gene usage, tumor memory CD4+ T cells clustered together with blood and lymph node memory CD4+ cells, as well as with lymph node naive CD4+ cells. Validation in the larger cohort was restricted to a single TCR beta V-J rearrangement rather than whole repertoires.

Full-length TCR variable regions were amplified by 5' RACE PCR with constant-region reverse primers, and semi-nested PCR with Nested Universal Primer A was subsequently performed. Using the ReliaPrep RNA Cell Miniprep System, total RNA was extracted, and the SMARTer RACE 5'/3' Kit was then used to reverse transcribe the RNA into 5'RACE-ready cDNA. An Illumina MiSeq was used to sequence the full-length TCR alpha and beta libraries, which had been barcoded with multiplex adaptors. Per the original workflow: For each of nine subset-tissue groups, sequencing data from the five patients were combined, and the groups were compared by unsupervised clustering of TCR gene usage. The Morisita-Horn index, with shared sequences weighted by their contribution to each repertoire, was used to calculate repertoire similarity. TCRdb reprocessing: public reads trimmed at Q25 with fastp, clones called with MiXCR, in-frame beta chains kept. CDR3 protein sequences are deduplicated, and each keeps its most common genes and DNA. It is TCRdb's table, rather than the study itself, that gives the V and J calls and clone size. The sample contains 6,700 or so distinct CDR3 sequences, 59% of them found a single time. Roughly 4% of the sample lies in the top ten.

In the case of this clonotype: Its antigen is currently not known. The input lacks base qualities; no much larger clone sits a single base away.

Sequencing used tumor-infiltrating memory CD4+ T cells sorted from the breast tumor. Per the publication, the cell subset or site label means: memory CD4+ T cells, CD4+CD45RO+CD25-. Recombination joined TRBV3-1 with TRBJ2-7; the D gene assignment is ambiguous. This TCR derives from a female donor with breast cancer. The sequence in DNA is TGTGCCAGCAGCCAAGATCCGAGGCAGGCCTCCTACGAGCAGTACTTC. It encodes CASSQDPRQASYEQYF.